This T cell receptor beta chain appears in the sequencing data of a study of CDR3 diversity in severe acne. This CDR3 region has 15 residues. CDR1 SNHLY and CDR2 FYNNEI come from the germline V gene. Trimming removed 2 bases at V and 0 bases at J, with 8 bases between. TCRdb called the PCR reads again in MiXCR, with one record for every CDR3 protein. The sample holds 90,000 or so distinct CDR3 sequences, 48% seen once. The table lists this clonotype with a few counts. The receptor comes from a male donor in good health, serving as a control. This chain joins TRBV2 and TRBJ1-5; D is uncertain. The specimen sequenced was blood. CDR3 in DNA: TGTGCCAGCAGTGAACGAGATTATAGCAATCAGCCCCAGCATTTT. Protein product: CASSERDYSNQPQHF.